This T cell receptor (beta chain) was sequenced for a study of tumour-infiltrating T cells in Burkitt lymphoma. Overall study: Overall and progression-free survival were predicted by productive clonality.

The method was immunoSEQ multiplex PCR; TCRdb's version includes in-frame clones alone and lacks a portion of them. This sample has 11,000 to 15,000 clones, with 30% found just once. This clone has a handful of counts. CDR1 and CDR2 from the germline V gene are SQVTM and ANQGSEA. The CDR3 consists of 13 residues. The chain uses TRBV29-1 and TRBJ1-1; D is undetermined. This clonotype was obtained from a human donor with diffuse large B-cell lymphoma. Material for sequencing was tumor tissue. CDR3 residues: CASIEPSSSEAFF. As DNA, the CDR3 is TGCGCCTCTATTGAACCCAGCAGTTCTGAAGCTTTCTTT.